This T cell receptor beta chain was observed in a study of T cell clonality in common variable immunodeficiency (dated by TCRdb to between 2014 and 2017). The investigation overall reported the following: TCRbeta clonality was higher in CVID subjects than in healthy controls (t-test p = 0.018), and the increase was most characteristic of about a third of subjects. Even though DNA input was equal, the average per sample came to about 81,820 unique sequences for controls compared with around 33,000 for CVID samples. Healthy controls shared more TCRbeta clones with each other than CVID subjects shared among themselves (p < 0.0001). CVID TCRbeta sequences were reported to have fewer deletions and N-nucleotide insertions and to lack highly modified clones with 13 or more V deletions. According to the authors, figuring out what caused the increased clonality in CVID would require sequencing the repertoires of T cell subpopulations. Differences among patients in the CVID cohort limited the correlations between repertoire features and clinical complications.

Equivalent amounts of genomic DNA from CVID and control samples were used as sequencing input. For every sample, a 60 bp segment covering the rearranged TCRbeta CDR3 region was amplified and then sequenced. The immunoSEQ assay, a bias-corrected multiplex PCR with high-throughput sequencing, was employed for TCRbeta amplification. In the authors' own workflow: Every unique nucleotide sequence counted as a clone and was annotated with V, D and J genes, copy number and frequency. Sequences were labeled productive if in frame, and non-productive if out of frame or containing stop codons. Clonality was calculated from Shannon's entropy as previously described. The predicted amino acid sequences of productive clones were used to derive mean CDR3 Kyte-Doolittle hydropathy. Hierarchical clustering of scaled V gene usage was performed with the R hclust function using Manhattan distance and complete linkage. To assess clone sharing by CDR3 amino acid sequence, 12 repertoires per group were resampled over 100 rounds. Repertoires were searched for 70 published EBV-specific and some 240 published CMV-specific TCRbeta sequences. A couple of CVID samples that yielded fewer than 10,000 sequences were excluded from the analysis, so approximately 40 CVID repertoires were retained. TCRdb obtained this table from immuneACCESS and retained in-frame rearrangements with V and J assigned. These tables miss some clones; where compared with another copy, unresolved V genes account for less than half of the shortfall, and the remainder is unexplained. V and J calls plus clone size are reproduced from that table; the DNA served to infer D and trimming. The table for this sample lists fewer than 15,000 clones, none of them counted only once. The leading ten clones occupy approximately 7% of the sample.

CVID was diagnosed by standard criteria: serum IgG, IgA and/or IgM reduced below normal range, plus specific antibody deficiency. The CVID group comprised some 44 subjects, roughly 15 female and 29 male, aged roughly 9 to 65 years with a mean age of roughly 43. Both CVID patients and healthy controls were predominantly of Caucasian heritage. Replacement immunoglobulin therapy had been administered to all CVID subjects for at least one year at the time of study participation. At the time of blood collection, no CVID subject was ill or was being treated with immunomodulatory or immunosuppressive medication. Heparinized peripheral whole blood samples of about 5 to 9 ml were collected from each donor. Genomic DNA from adults with common variable immune deficiency (CVID) and from healthy adult controls was used to sequence TCRbeta CDR3 repertoires. Diluted blood was subjected to density centrifugation over Hypaque 1077 or Ficoll-Paque for isolation of peripheral blood mononuclear cells. Genomic DNA was obtained from unsorted mononuclear cells through either Qiagen column purification or a centrifugation-based method.

The CDR3 spans 14 residues, from the cysteine through the phenylalanine. The 33 bases shown cover part of the CDR3, and their frame starts at base 1. Reading the germline V gene gives CDR1 SQVTM and CDR2 ANQGSEA. Compared with germline, V lacks 7 bases and J lacks 3 bases; bases without a gene match: 6. This clone was detected a few times. No cognate antigen has been identified for it. The read gets to within 3 residues of the CDR3 end, and the germline J gene fills in the rest. Sequenced material: peripheral blood mononuclear cells. The sequence derives from a human donor with common variable immunodeficiency. Recombination linked TRBV29-1 to TRBJ2-7; 13 middle bases align to TRBD2. The sequenced part of the CDR3 DNA is TGCAGCGCAAGACTAGCGGGGGGCCACTACGAG. Its protein is CSARLAGGHYE. The complete CDR3 sequence is CSARLAGGHYEQYF.